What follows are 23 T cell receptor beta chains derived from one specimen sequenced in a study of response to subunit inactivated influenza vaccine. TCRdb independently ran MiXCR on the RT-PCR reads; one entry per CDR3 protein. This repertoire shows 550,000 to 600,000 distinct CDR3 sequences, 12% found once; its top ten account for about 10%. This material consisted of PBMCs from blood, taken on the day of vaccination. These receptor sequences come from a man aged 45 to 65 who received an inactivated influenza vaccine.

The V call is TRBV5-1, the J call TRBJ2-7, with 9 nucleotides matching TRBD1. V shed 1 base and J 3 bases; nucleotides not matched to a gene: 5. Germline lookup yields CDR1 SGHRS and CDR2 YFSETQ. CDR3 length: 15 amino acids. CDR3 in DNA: TGCGCCAGCAGCTTGAACCCGGGACAGGGCTACGAGCAGTACTTC. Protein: CASSLNPGQGYEQYF.

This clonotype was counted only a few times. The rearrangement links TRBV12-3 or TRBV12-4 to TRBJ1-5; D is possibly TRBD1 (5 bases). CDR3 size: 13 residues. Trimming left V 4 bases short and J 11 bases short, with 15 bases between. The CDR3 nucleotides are TGTGCCAGCAGTTACAGACAGACTGGGTCCCAGCATTTT. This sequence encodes CASSYRQTGSQHF.

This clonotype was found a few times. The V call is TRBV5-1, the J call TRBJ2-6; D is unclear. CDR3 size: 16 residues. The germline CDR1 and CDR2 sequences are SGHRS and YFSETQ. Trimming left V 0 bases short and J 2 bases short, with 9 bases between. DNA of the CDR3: TGCGCCAGCAGCTTGGAACCGATGGCTGGGGCCAACGTCCTGACTTTC. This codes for CASSLEPMAGANVLTF. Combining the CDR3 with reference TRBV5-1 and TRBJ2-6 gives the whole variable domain KAGVTQTPRYLIKTRGQQVTLSCSPISGHRSVSWYQQTPGQGLQFLFEYFSETQRNKGNFPGRFSGRQFSNSRSEMNVSTLELGDSALYLCASSLEPMAGANVLTFGAGSRLTVL.

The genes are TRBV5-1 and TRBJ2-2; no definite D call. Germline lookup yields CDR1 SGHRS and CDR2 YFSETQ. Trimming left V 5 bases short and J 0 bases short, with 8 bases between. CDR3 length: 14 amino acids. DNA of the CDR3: TGCGCCAGCAGAGAAAGATCGAACACCGGGGAGCTGTTTTTT. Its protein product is CASRERSNTGELFF.

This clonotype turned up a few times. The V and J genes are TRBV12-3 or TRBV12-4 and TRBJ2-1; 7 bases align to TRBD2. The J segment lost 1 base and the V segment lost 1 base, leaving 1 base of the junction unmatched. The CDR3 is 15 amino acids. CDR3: CASSLEGLSYNEQFF. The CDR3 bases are TGTGCCAGCAGTTTAGAGGGACTATCCTACAATGAGCAGTTCTTC.

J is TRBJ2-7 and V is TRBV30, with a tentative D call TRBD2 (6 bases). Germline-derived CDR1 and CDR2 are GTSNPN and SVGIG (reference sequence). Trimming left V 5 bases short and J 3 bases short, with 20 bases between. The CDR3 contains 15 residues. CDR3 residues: CAWDPGLRGFYEQYF. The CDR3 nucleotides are TGTGCCTGGGACCCGGGACTCCGGGGGTTCTACGAGCAGTACTTC.

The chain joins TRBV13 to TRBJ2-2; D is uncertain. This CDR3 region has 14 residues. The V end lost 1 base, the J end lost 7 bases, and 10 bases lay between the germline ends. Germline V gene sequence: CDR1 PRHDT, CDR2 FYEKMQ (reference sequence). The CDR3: CASSLVTSNGELFF. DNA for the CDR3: TGTGCCAGCAGCTTAGTAACGAGTAACGGGGAGCTGTTTTTT.

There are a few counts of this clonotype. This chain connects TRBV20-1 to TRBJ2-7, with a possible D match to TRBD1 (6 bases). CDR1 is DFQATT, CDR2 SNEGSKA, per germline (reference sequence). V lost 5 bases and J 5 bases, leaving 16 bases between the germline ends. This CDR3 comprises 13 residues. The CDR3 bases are TGCAGTGCTGGTCACAGGGTCTCAGACGAGCAGTACTTC. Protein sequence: CSAGHRVSDEQYF.

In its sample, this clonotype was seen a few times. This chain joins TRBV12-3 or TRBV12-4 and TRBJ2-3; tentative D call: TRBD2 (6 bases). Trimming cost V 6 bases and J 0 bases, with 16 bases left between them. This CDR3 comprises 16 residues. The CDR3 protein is CASSPKGGTSTDTQYF. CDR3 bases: TGTGCCAGCAGCCCGAAGGGTGGGACTAGCACAGATACGCAGTATTTT.

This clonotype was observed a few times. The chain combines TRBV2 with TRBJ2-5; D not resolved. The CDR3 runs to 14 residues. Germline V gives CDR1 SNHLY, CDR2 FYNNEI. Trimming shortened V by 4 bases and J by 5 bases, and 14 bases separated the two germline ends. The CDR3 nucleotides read TGTGCCAGCAGTGCACGGATAAGGAAGGAGACCCAGTACTTC. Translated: CASSARIRKETQYF.

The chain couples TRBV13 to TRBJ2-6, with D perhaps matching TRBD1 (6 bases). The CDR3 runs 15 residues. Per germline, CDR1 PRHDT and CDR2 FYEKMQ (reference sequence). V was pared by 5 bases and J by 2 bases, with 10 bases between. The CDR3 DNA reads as TGTGCCAGCAGCCAGAGGGGGACTGGGGCCAACGTCCTGACTTTC. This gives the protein CASSQRGTGANVLTF.

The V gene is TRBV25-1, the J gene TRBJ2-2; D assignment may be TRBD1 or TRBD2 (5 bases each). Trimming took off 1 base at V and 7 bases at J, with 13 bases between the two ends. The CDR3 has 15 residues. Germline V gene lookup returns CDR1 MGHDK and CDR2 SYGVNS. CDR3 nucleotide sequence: TGTGCCAGCAGTGAATTGGGGGTTTTAGACGGGGAGCTGTTTTTT. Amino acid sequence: CASSELGVLDGELFF.

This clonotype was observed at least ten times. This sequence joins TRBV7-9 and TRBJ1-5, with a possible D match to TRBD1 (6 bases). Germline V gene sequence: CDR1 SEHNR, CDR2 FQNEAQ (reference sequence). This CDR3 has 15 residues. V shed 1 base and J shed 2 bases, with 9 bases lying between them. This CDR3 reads CASSLGRGGNQPQHF. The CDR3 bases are TGTGCCAGCAGCTTAGGCAGGGGCGGCAATCAGCCCCAGCATTTT.

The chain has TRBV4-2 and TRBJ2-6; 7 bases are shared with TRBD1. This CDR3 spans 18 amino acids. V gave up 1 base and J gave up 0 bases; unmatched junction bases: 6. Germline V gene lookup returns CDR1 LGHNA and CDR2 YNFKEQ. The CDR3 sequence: CASSQGDSPNSGANVLTF. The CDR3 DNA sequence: TGTGCCAGCAGCCAAGGGGACAGCCCCAACTCTGGGGCCAACGTCCTGACTTTC.

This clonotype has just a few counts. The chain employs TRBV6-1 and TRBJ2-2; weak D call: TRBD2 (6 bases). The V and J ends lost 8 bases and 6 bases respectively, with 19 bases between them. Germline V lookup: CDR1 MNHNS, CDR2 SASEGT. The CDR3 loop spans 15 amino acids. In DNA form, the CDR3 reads TGTGCCAGCGCGCGGGGAGACAGTGGGTCCGGGGAGCTGTTTTTT. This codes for CASARGDSGSGELFF.

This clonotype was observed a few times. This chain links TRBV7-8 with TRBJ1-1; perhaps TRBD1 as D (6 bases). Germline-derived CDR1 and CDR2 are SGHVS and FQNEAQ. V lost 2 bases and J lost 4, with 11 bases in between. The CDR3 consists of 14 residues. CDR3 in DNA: TGTGCCAGCAGCTTATGGACAGTAGGCACTGAAGCTTTCTTT. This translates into CASSLWTVGTEAFF.

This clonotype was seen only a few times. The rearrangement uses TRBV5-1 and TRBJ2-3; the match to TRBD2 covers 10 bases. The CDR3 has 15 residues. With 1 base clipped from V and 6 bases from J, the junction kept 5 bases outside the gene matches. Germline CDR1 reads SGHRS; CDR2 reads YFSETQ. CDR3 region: CASSLQTSGVDTQYF. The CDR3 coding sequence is TGCGCCAGCAGCTTGCAAACTAGCGGGGTTGATACGCAGTATTTT.

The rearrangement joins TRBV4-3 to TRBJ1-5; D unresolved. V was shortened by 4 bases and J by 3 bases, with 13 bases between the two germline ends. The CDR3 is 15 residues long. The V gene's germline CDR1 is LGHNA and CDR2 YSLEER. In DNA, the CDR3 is TGCGCCAGCAGCCTCTGGTGGACCAACAATCAGCCCCAGCATTTT. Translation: CASSLWWTNNQPQHF.

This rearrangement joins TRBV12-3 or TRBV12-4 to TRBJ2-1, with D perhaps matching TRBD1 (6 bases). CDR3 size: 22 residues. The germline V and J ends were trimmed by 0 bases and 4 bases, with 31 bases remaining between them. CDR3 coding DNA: TGTGCCAGCAGTTTAGCCGGCAGGGGCGTCCTAGGATTTTTACTTGGTTACAATGAGCAGTTCTTC. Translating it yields CASSLAGRGVLGFLLGYNEQFF.

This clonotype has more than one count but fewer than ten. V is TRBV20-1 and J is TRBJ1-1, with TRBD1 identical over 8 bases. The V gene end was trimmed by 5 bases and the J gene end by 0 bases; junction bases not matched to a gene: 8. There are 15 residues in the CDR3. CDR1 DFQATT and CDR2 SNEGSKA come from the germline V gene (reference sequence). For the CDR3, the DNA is TGCAGTGCTCAGGGGGCCAATTTAATGAACACTGAAGCTTTCTTT. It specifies CSAQGANLMNTEAFF.

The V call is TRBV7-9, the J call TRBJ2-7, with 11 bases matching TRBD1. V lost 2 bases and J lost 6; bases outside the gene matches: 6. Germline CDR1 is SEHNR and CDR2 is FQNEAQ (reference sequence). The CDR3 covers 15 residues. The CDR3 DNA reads TGTGCCAGCAGCTTACTGGGACAGGGGGGGAGCGAGCAGTACTTC. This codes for CASSLLGQGGSEQYF.

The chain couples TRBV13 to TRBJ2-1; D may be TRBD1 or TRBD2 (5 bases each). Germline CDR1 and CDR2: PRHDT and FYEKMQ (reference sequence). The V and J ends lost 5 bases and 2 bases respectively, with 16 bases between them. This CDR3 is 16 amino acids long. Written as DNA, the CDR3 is TGTGCCAGCAGCCCCCAGGGACGGACTCCCTACAATGAGCAGTTCTTC. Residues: CASSPQGRTPYNEQFF.

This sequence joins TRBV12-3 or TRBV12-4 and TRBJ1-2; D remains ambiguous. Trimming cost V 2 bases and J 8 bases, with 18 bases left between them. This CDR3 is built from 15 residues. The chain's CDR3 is CASSLSQTLLPGYTF. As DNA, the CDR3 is TGTGCCAGCAGTTTATCCCAGACCCTCCTTCCCGGCTACACCTTC.